This passage covers 20 T cell receptor beta chains from one sample sequenced in a study of blood T cell repertoires in COVID-19. Libraries were prepared by immunoSEQ multiplex PCR; TCRdb keeps only in-frame clonotypes and omits some of them. Of 95,000 to 110,000 clones listed, 87% are singletons. Material: peripheral blood. These receptors all stem from a man in his forties or fifties in a cohort sampled during active COVID-19.

The V and J genes are TRBV2 and TRBJ2-7; D is possibly TRBD2 (6 bases). V was shortened by 6 bases and J by 3 bases, with 15 bases between the two germline ends. The V gene's germline CDR1 is SNHLY and CDR2 FYNNEI. The CDR3 spans 14 residues. The CDR3: CASREGRLNYEQYF. CDR3 DNA sequence: TGTGCCAGCAGGGAGGGACGGCTTAACTACGAGCAGTACTTC.

V usage is TRBV6-5 and J usage is TRBJ1-5, with D possibly being TRBD1 (6 bases). V dropped 4 bases and J dropped 0 bases, with 7 bases sitting between them. CDR1 and CDR2 from the germline V gene are MNHEY and SVGAGI. CDR3 length: 14 amino acids. CDR3 loop: CASSLGGSNQPQHF. CDR3 nucleotide sequence: TGTGCCAGCAGTTTAGGGGGTAGCAATCAGCCCCAGCATTTT.

Points on this clone: The sample has other DNA sequences that encode this CDR3 too. The rearrangement uses TRBV2 and TRBJ2-5; no reliable D call. Per germline, CDR1 SNHLY and CDR2 FYNNEI. Trimming took 3 bases from V and 0 from J, leaving 5 bases between them. This CDR3 comprises 13 residues. Here the CDR3 reads CASSDDYQETQYF. The CDR3 DNA reads TGTGCCAGCAGTGACGACTACCAAGAGACCCAGTACTTC. The complete variable domain, with remaining parts taken from reference TRBV2 and TRBJ2-5, reads EPEVTQTPSHQVTQMGQEVILRCVPISNHLYFYWYRQILGQKVEFLVSFYNNEISEKSEIFDDQFSVERPDGSNFTLKIRSTKLEDSAMYFCASSDDYQETQYFGPGTRLLVL.

The rearrangement links TRBV27 to TRBJ2-1, with no clear D. Germline-derived CDR1 and CDR2 are MNHEY and SMNVEV (reference sequence). CDR3 length: 15 residues. Trimming took off 5 bases at V and 0 bases at J, with 11 bases between the two ends. CDR3 nucleotides: TGTGCCAGCAGTCCCTACGCGAGCTCCTACAATGAGCAGTTCTTC. It yields the protein CASSPYASSYNEQFF.

The chain combines TRBV5-1 with TRBJ1-5; perhaps TRBD1 as D (6 bases). The CDR3 is 14 residues long. Between the trimmed V and J ends, which lost 7 bases and 5 bases, there was a span of 16 bases. Germline V gene lookup returns CDR1 SGHRS and CDR2 YFSETQ. The CDR3 is CASSPTGTDQPQHF. CDR3 in DNA: TGCGCCAGCTCTCCTACAGGGACGGATCAGCCCCAGCATTTT.

This chain uses TRBV29-1 with TRBJ2-5, with D possibly being TRBD1 (5 bases). The CDR3 covers 11 residues. The germline V and J ends were trimmed by 7 bases and 3 bases, with 9 bases remaining between them. The germline gives CDR1 SQVTM, CDR2 ANQGSEA. The CDR3 bases are TGCAGCGCGTGGACAAAAGAGACCCAGTACTTC. Its protein is CSAWTKETQYF.

This clone showed up just once. The chain couples TRBV6-8 to TRBJ2-3; perhaps TRBD2 as D (5 bases). The V gene lost 9 bases and the J gene lost 2 bases, with 15 bases spanning the gap. CDR3 size: 14 residues. Per the germline V gene, CDR1 is MNHGY and CDR2 is SAAAGT. CDR3 sequence (DNA): TGTGCCAGTCGGCTAGCCCGGCACACAGATACGCAGTATTTT. Amino acids: CASRLARHTDTQYF.

A single count supports this clone. The CDR3 DNA sequence: TGTGCCAGTCGGCCCCTGACAGGGACGGTTTCCACTAATGAAAAACTGTTTTTT. It translates to CASRPLTGTVSTNEKLFF. The chain employs TRBV19 and TRBJ1-4; 7 bases line up with TRBD1. The germline CDR1 and CDR2 sequences are LNHDA and SQIVND (reference sequence). The CDR3 is 18 residues long. V lost 8 bases to trimming and J lost 2 bases; unmatched junction nucleotides: 17.

DNA of the CDR3: TGTGCCAGCAGCAGGCAGGGGATCACCGGGGAGCTGTTTTTT. Encoded protein: CASSRQGITGELFF. The rearrangement uses TRBV11-2 and TRBJ2-2, with a tentative D call TRBD1 (6 bases). Germline loops: CDR1 SGHAT, CDR2 FQNNGV. Trimming took 5 bases from V and 4 from J, leaving 11 bases between them. The CDR3 totals 14 residues.

The chain recombines TRBV7-2 with TRBJ1-2; no firm D call. The CDR3 is 11 amino acids. The V gene's germline CDR1 is SGHTA and CDR2 FQGNSA. V lost 1 base, J lost 8 bases, and 5 bases lay in between. In nucleotides, the CDR3 is TGTGCCAGCAGCTTAGTGGAGGGCTACACCTTC. This codes for CASSLVEGYTF.

The chain has TRBV19 and TRBJ2-2; D might be TRBD1 (6 bases). The CDR3 is 14 amino acids. The V gene lost 6 bases and the J gene lost 2 bases, with 10 bases spanning the gap. CDR1 LNHDA and CDR2 SQIVND come from the germline V gene (reference sequence). CDR3 amino acids: CASRAGANTGELFF. The DNA for the CDR3 is TGTGCCAGTAGGGCAGGGGCAAACACCGGGGAGCTGTTTTTT.

Details on this clone: One end of the junction does not line up with germline, which may come from a read error. The J gene is TRBJ2-2, the V gene TRBV11-3; maybe TRBD2 (5 bases). Germline loops: CDR1 SGHNT, CDR2 YENEEA. This CDR3 region has 13 residues. Here the CDR3 reads CASSPQRLRGAVF. The CDR3 DNA sequence: TGTGCCAGCAGCCCCCAGAGGCTCCGGGGAGCTGTTTTT.

The chain carries TRBV12-3 or TRBV12-4 and TRBJ1-2; TRBD1 agrees at 7 bases. This CDR3 has 13 amino acids. The ends lost 7 bases at V and 4 bases at J; junction bases unmatched: 6. Here the CDR3 DNA reads TGTGCCAGCAAGGAGACAGGGAGCTATGGCTACACCTTC. Encoded protein: CASKETGSYGYTF.

This chain connects TRBV2 to TRBJ2-7, with D tentatively TRBD1 (5 bases). Germline CDR1 is SNHLY and CDR2 is FYNNEI. This CDR3 has 14 amino acids. Trimming took 0 bases from V and 7 from J, leaving 13 bases between them. The CDR3 spells CASSEADRGSEQYV. CDR3 bases: TGTGCCAGCAGTGAAGCAGATAGGGGCAGTGAGCAGTACGTC.

This clone was detected once. V is TRBV6-5 and J is TRBJ1-6, with D perhaps matching TRBD1 (6 bases). Germline lookup yields CDR1 MNHEY and CDR2 SVGAGI. V dropped 6 bases and J dropped 6 bases, with 12 bases sitting between them. This CDR3 region has 14 residues. Here the CDR3 DNA reads TGTGCCAGCAGCAACAGGGTGGGTAATTCACCCCTCCACTTT. Encoded protein: CASSNRVGNSPLHF.

V and J are TRBV3-1 (or the pseudogene TRBV3-2) and TRBJ2-3, with TRBD2 matching 12 bases. The V segment lost 3 bases and the J segment 5 bases; nucleotides outside the gene matches: 6. This CDR3 region has 16 residues. Germline V lookup: CDR1 LGHDT, CDR2 YNNKEL (reference sequence). As DNA, the CDR3 is TGTGCCAGCAGCCACCAACTAGCGGGGGGTCGAGATACGCAGTATTTT. It yields the protein CASSHQLAGGRDTQYF.

The chain links TRBV5-1 to TRBJ2-2; a possible D gene is TRBD2 (5 bases). CDR1 and CDR2 (germline): SGHRS, YFSETQ. The length of the CDR3 is 16 residues. The V end lost 4 bases, the J end lost 4 bases, and 17 bases lay between the germline ends. For the CDR3, the DNA is TGCGCCAGCAGCCCCCGGGGAACCGTTCGCACCGGGGAGCTGTTTTTT. Translating it yields CASSPRGTVRTGELFF.

The chain couples TRBV24-1 to TRBJ2-2; a possible D gene is TRBD1 (5 bases). The CDR3 length is 14 residues. Germline-derived CDR1 and CDR2 are KGHDR and SFDVKD. V was pared by 0 bases and J by 6 bases, with 7 bases between. The CDR3 DNA is TGTGCCACCAGTGATTTGCTACAGGCCGGGGAGCTGTTTTTT. It specifies CATSDLLQAGELFF.

The chain employs TRBV5-8 and TRBJ1-2, with unresolved D. Germline V gene lookup returns CDR1 SGHTS and CDR2 YDEGEE. The CDR3 length is 15 residues. V lost 4 bases, J lost 4 bases, and 17 bases lay in between. CDR3 sequence (DNA): TGTGCCAGCAGCCTAATCGTATGGGCCGCCTATGGCTACACCTTC. Residues: CASSLIVWAAYGYTF. Combining the CDR3 with reference TRBV5-8 and TRBJ1-2 gives the whole variable domain EAGVTQSPTHLIKTRGQQATLRCSPISGHTSVYWYQQALGLGLQFLLWYDEGEERNRGNFPPRFSGRQFPNYSSELNVNALELEDSALYLCASSLIVWAAYGYTFGSGTRLTVV.

The V call is TRBV7-9, the J call TRBJ2-1; D may be TRBD1 (6 bases). The CDR3 loop spans 12 amino acids. Trimming shortened V by 4 bases and J by 7 bases, and 8 bases separated the two germline ends. Germline lookup yields CDR1 SEHNR and CDR2 FQNEAQ (reference sequence). The CDR3 sequence: CASSSDRNEQFF. Here the CDR3 DNA reads TGTGCCAGCAGCTCCGACAGGAATGAGCAGTTCTTC.